This paragraph covers one T cell receptor (beta chain) sequence. Its specificity is not known. The V and J ends lost 7 bases and 3 bases respectively, with 7 bases between them. Germline V gene data show CDR1 as MDHEN and CDR2 as SYDVKM. The CDR3 is made up of 11 amino acids. Scientists ran DNA taken from cultured CD4+ T cells through the Oncomine TCR Beta short-read assay for sequencing. TCRdb redid the calling of the PCR reads with MiXCR, one entry per CDR3 protein. The sample records about 2,800 distinct CDR3 sequences, 20% to 25% being singletons. The sample comes from a study of vaccination and CD4 T cells after COVID-19. Noted treatment: roughly 10-day PBMC culture with coronavirus spike peptide pools or control peptides (ViraFEST assay). Spanning March to December 2020, the positive PCR dates came before US Alpha, Beta and Delta variants.

The chain links TRBV28 to TRBJ2-7; no clear D. The sample taken for sequencing was CD4+ T cells from blood, cultured in vitro. This TCR was recovered from a human donor who had recovered from COVID-19. This CDR3 is CASTSHYEQYF. The CDR3 DNA sequence: TGTGCCAGCACGTCCCACTACGAGCAGTACTTC.